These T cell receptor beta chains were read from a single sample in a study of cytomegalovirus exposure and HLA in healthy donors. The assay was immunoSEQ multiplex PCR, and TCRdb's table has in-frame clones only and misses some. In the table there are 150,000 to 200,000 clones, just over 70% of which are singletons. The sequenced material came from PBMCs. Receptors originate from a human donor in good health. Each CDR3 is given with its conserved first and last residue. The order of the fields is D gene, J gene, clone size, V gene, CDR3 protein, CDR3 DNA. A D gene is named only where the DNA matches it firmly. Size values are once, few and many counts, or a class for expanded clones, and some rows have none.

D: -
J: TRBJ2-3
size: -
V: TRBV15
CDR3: CATMQGRFSTDTQYF
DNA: TGTGCCACCATGCAGGGGCGATTCAGCACAGATACGCAGTATTTT

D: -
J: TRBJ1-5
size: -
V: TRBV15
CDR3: CATSDTAGGQGQPQHF
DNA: TGTGCCACCAGCGACACCGCGGGGGGGCAGGGACAGCCCCAGCATTTT

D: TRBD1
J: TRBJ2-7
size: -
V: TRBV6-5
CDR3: CASSPHGTGSYEQYF
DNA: TGTGCCAGCAGTCCCCACGGGACAGGGAGCTACGAGCAGTACTTC

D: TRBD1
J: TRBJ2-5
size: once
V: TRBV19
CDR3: CASSTGTGLETQYF
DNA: TGTGCCAGTAGTACCGGGACAGGGCTGGAGACCCAGTACTTC

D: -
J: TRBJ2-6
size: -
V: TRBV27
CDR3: CASKQGTGANVLTF
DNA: TGTGCCAGCAAACAGGGTACTGGGGCCAACGTCCTGACTTTC

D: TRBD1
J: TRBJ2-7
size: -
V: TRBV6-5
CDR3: CASSYGQGSNEQYF
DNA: TGTGCCAGCAGTTATGGACAGGGAAGCAACGAGCAGTACTTC

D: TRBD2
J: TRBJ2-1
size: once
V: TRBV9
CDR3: CASSAYPSGGYNEQFF
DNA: TGTGCCAGCAGCGCATACCCTAGCGGGGGGTACAATGAGCAGTTCTTC

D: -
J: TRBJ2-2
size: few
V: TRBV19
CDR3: CASSGQRTGELFF
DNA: TGTGCCAGTAGTGGACAGAGAACCGGGGAGCTGTTTTTT

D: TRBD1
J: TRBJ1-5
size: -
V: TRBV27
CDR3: CASSLGTGGDQPQHF
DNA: TGTGCCAGCAGTTTAGGAACAGGGGGCGATCAGCCCCAGCATTTT

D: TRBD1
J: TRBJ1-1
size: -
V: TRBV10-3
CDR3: CAISEIQGTGITEAFF
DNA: TGTGCCATCAGTGAGATACAAGGGACAGGGATCACTGAAGCTTTCTTT

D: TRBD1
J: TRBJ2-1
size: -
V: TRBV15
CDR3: CATSRDLNRVGQGVNEQFF
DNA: TGTGCCACCAGCAGAGATCTTAACAGAGTGGGACAGGGGGTCAATGAGCAGTTCTTC

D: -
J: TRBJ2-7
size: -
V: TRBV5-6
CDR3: CASSFSQIYEQYF
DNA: TGTGCCAGCAGCTTCTCACAGATCTACGAGCAGTACTTC

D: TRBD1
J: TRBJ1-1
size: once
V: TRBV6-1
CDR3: CASSEWTGGNTEAFF
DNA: TGTGCCAGCAGTGAATGGACAGGTGGGAACACTGAAGCTTTCTTT

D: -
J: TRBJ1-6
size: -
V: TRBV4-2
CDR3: CASSQDTGGGADRNSPLHF
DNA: TGTGCCAGCAGCCAAGATACAGGCGGGGGGGCGGACCGTAATTCACCCCTCCACTTT

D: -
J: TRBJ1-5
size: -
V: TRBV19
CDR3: CASKIQVGNQPQHF
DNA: TGTGCCAGTAAAATACAGGTGGGCAATCAGCCCCAGCATTTT

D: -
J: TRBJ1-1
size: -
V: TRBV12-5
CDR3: CASALYRTANTEAFF
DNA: TGTGCTAGTGCCCTTTACCGCACAGCTAACACTGAAGCTTTCTTT

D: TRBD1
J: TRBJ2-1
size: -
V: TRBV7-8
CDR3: CASSLVVPGGLPAYNEQFF
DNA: TGTGCCAGCAGCTTAGTGGTCCCAGGGGGATTACCAGCCTACAATGAGCAGTTCTTC

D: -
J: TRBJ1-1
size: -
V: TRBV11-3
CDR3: CASSLEEDTEAFF
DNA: TGTGCCAGCAGCTTAGAAGAAGACACTGAGGCTTTCTTT

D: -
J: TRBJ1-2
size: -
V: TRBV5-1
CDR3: CASSLETENYGYTF
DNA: TGCGCCAGCAGCTTGGAGACAGAGAACTATGGCTACACCTTC

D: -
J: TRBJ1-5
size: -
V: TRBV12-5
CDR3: CASAIGLSNQPQHF
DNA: TGTGCTAGTGCAATAGGACTTTCGAATCAGCCCCAGCATTTT

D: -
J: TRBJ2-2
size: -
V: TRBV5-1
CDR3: CASSPTWAPTSTGELFF
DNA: TGCGCCAGCAGCCCGACCTGGGCCCCTACATCTACCGGGGAGCTGTTTTTT

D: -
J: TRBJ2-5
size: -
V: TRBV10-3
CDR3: CAITDSSQETQYF
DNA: TGTGCCATCACCGACTCGTCCCAAGAGACCCAGTACTTC

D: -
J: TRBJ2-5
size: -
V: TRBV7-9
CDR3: CASSSGETQYF
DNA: TGTGCCAGCAGCTCCGGGGAGACCCAGTACTTC

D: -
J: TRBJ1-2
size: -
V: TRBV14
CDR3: CASSRARVDYGYTF
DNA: TGTGCCAGCAGCCGGGCCAGGGTCGACTATGGCTACACCTTC

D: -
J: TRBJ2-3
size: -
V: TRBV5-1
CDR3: CASSSRQGTDTQYF
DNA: TGCGCCAGCAGCTCCCGACAGGGCACAGATACGCAGTATTTT

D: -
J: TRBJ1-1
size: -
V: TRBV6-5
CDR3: CASTFDRNTEAFF
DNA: TGTGCCAGCACCTTCGACAGGAACACTGAAGCTTTCTTT

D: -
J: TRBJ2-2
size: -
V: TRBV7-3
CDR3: CASSPPAGELFF
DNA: TGTGCCAGCAGCCCCCCAGCGGGGGAGCTGTTTTTT

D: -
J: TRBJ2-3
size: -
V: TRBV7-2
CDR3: CASSSANTDTQYF
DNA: TGTGCCAGCAGCTCCGCTAACACAGATACGCAGTATTTT

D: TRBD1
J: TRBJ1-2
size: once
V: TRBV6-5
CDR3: CASSRTGPNYGYTF
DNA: TGTGCCAGCAGTAGGACAGGACCGAACTATGGCTACACCTTC

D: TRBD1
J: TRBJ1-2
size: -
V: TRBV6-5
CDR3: CASSRTGGGNYGYTF
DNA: TGTGCCAGCAGTAGGACAGGGGGCGGGAACTATGGCTACACCTTC

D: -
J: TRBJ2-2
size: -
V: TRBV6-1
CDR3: CASSEYRGSYTGELFF
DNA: TGTGCCAGCAGTGAATATAGGGGCAGCTACACCGGGGAGCTGTTTTTT

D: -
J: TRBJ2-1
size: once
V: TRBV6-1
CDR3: CASAITGTGNEQFF
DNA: TGTGCCAGCGCGATTACAGGGACCGGGAATGAGCAGTTCTTC

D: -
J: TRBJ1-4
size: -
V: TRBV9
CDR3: CASSVGGGNEKLFF
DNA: TGTGCCAGCAGCGTAGGGGGCGGAAATGAAAAACTGTTTTTT

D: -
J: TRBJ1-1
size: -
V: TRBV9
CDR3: CASSPKRNTGDLTRGSEAFF
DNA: TGTGCCAGCAGCCCTAAGAGAAACACTGGGGATCTTACGCGGGGATCTGAAGCTTTCTTT

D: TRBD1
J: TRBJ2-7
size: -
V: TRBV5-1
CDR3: CASSLRDRSTYEQYF
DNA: TGCGCCAGCAGCTTACGGGACAGGTCTACCTACGAGCAGTACTTC

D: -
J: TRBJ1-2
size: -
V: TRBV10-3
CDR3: CAISRLGEGANYGYTF
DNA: TGTGCCATCAGTCGCCTGGGCGAAGGCGCTAACTATGGCTACACCTTC

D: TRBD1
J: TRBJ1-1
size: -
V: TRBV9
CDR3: CASSVGQEGAEAFF
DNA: TGTGCCAGCAGCGTGGGACAGGAGGGCGCTGAAGCTTTCTTT

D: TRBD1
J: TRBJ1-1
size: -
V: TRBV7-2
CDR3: CASSPTGVTEAFF
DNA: TGTGCCAGCAGCCCGACAGGGGTCACTGAAGCTTTCTTT

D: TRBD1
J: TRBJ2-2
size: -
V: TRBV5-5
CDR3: CASSLTGGTGELFF
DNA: TGTGCCAGCAGCTTGACAGGGGGCACCGGGGAGCTGTTTTTT

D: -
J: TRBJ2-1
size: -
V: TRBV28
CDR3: CASRYPPNEQFF
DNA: TGTGCCAGCAGGTATCCTCCGAATGAGCAGTTCTTC

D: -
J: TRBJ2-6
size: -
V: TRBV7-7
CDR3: CASSAGFGGANVLTF
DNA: TGTGCTAGCAGCGCAGGCTTTGGAGGGGCCAACGTCCTGACTTTC

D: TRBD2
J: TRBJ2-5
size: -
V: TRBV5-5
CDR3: CASTPGIAGNQETQYF
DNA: TGTGCCAGCACCCCCGGGATAGCGGGGAATCAAGAGACCCAGTACTTC

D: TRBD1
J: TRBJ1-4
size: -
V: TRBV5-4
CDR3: CASKKWDRPEKLFF
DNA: TGTGCCAGCAAGAAGTGGGACAGGCCTGAAAAACTGTTTTTT

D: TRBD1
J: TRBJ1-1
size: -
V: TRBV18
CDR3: CASSPEIDRGGTEAFF
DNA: TGTGCCAGCTCACCAGAAATTGACAGGGGAGGTACTGAAGCTTTCTTT

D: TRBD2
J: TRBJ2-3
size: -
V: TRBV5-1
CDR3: CASSPTGTSGDTQYF
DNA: TGCGCCAGCAGCCCGACCGGGACTAGCGGAGATACGCAGTATTTT

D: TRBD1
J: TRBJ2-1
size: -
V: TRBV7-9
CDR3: CASSPGQGLGEQFF
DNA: TGTGCCAGCAGCCCCGGACAGGGTTTGGGTGAGCAGTTCTTC

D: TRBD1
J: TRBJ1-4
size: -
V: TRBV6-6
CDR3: CASRDRGLTNEKLFF
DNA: TGTGCCAGCAGGGACAGGGGGCTTACTAATGAAAAACTGTTTTTT

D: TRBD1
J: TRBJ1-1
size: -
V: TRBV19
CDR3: CASSQQGANTEAFF
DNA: TGTGCCAGTAGTCAACAGGGGGCGAACACTGAAGCTTTCTTT

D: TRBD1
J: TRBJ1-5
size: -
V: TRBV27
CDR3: CASSTGGFGQPQHF
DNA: TGTGCCAGCAGCACAGGGGGCTTCGGTCAGCCCCAGCATTTT

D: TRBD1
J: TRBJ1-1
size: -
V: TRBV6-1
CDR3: CASKGGTGRGTEAFF
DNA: TGTGCCAGCAAGGGGGGGACAGGGCGGGGGACTGAAGCTTTCTTT

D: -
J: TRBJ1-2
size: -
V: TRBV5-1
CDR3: CASSLVPGATGSNYGYTF
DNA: TGCGCCAGCAGCTTGGTTCCAGGCGCCACCGGATCTAACTATGGCTACACCTTC

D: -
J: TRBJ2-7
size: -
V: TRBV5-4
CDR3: CASSLYGGTFYEQYF
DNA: TGTGCCAGCAGCTTGTACGGAGGTACCTTCTACGAGCAGTACTTC

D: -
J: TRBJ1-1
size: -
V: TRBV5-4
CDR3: CASSLDPSTPNTEAFF
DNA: TGTGCCAGCAGCTTGGACCCGTCGACACCGAACACTGAAGCTTTCTTT

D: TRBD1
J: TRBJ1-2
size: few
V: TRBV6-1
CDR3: CASRNRGSNYGYTF
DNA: TGTGCCAGCAGAAACAGGGGGTCTAACTATGGCTACACCTTC

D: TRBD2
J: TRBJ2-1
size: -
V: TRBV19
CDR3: CARVRGGDNNEQFF
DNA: TGTGCCAGGGTCCGCGGGGGGGATAACAATGAGCAGTTCTTC

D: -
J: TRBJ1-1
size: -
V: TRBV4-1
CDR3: CASSQPGVTEAFF
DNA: TGCGCCAGCAGCCAGCCCGGGGTCACTGAAGCTTTCTTT

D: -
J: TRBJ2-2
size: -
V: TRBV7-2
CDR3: CASSSRGDVGELFF
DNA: TGTGCCAGCAGCTCCAGGGGCGATGTCGGGGAGCTGTTTTTT

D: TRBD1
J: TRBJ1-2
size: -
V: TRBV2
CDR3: CASRPRTGKYGYTF
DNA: TGTGCCAGCAGACCAAGGACAGGGAAGTATGGCTACACCTTC